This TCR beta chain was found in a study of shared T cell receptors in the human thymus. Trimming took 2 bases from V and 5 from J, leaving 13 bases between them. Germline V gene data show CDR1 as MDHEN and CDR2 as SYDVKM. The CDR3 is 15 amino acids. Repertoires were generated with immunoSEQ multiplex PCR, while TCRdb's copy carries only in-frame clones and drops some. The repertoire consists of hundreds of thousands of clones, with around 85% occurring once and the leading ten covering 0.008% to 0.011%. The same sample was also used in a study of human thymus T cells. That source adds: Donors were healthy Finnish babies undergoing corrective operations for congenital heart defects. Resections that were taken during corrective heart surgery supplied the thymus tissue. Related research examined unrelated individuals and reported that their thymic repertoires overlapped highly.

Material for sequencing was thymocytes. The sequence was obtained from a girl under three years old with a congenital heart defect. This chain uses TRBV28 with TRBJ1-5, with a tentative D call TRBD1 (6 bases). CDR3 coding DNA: TGTGCCAGCAGTTTACCAGGGGTAAGGGATCAGCCCCAGCATTTT. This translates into CASSLPGVRDQPQHF.